The rows below give T cell receptor beta chains drawn from one sample of a study of T-cell memory formation after mild COVID-19. TCRdb fed the 5' RACE reads into MiXCR, producing one record per CDR3 protein. The sample lists roughly 310,000 distinct CDR3 sequences, 15% to 20% occurring once. Sequenced: PBMCs or a T cell subset sorted from them (not recorded which). These receptors were taken from a young man who had mild COVID-19 (a few samples of this study predate the infection). Cell type and time point are not known. The CDR3 runs from the conserved cysteine through the conserved F or W. The D gene is left open where the match is weak. Size is stated for part of the rows, as once, few or many counts, or as a class when the clone is expanded.

j_gene,abundance,d_gene,v_gene,CDR3nt,CDR3aa
TRBJ1-6,NA,NA,TRBV10-3,TGTGCCATCAGTGAAGGGACGCGTAATTCACCCCTCCACTTT,CAISEGTRNSPLHF
TRBJ2-3,NA,TRBD2,TRBV5-1,TGCGCCAGCAGCCCGGAGCTAGCGGGGGTAGGGGGTACGCAGTATTTT,CASSPELAGVGGTQYF
TRBJ1-4,NA,TRBD1,TRBV6-5,TGTGCCAGCAGTTATTTGGGACAGGGCGGAAAACTGTTTTTT,CASSYLGQGGKLFF
TRBJ2-7,NA,TRBD1,TRBV6-5,TGTGCCAGCAGTTACTCGGGACAGGGGACCTACGAGCAGTACTTC,CASSYSGQGTYEQYF
TRBJ2-5,few,NA,TRBV29-1,TGCAGCGTTTCACAGGCAGCATGGATAGAGACCCAGTACTTC,CSVSQAAWIETQYF
TRBJ2-3,NA,TRBD2,TRBV4-2,TGTGCCAGCAGCCCTCTCGGACTAGCGGGGGGTGATACGCAGTATTTT,CASSPLGLAGGDTQYF
TRBJ2-5,NA,TRBD2,TRBV7-6,TGTGCCAGCAGCTTAGTGACGGGGGGGAAAGAGACCCAGTACTTC,CASSLVTGGKETQYF
TRBJ1-5,NA,TRBD1,TRBV23-1,TGCGCCAGCAGTCAACCAGACAGGGAGGGCCAGCCCCAGCATTTT,CASSQPDREGQPQHF
TRBJ2-1,NA,NA,TRBV11-3,TGTGCCAGCAGCCCCCGGCAGGGGGGGTACAATGAGCAGTTCTTC,CASSPRQGGYNEQFF
TRBJ1-5,NA,NA,TRBV24-1,TGTGCCACCAGTGATGGTTGGGATCAGCCCCAGCATTTT,CATSDGWDQPQHF
TRBJ2-1,NA,NA,TRBV5-8,TGTGCCAGCAGCCTAGTGTCCCCCCGCAATGAGCAGTTCTTC,CASSLVSPRNEQFF
TRBJ2-1,NA,NA,TRBV5-1,TGCGCCAGCAGCTTGGAGGGGGTTGAGCAGTTCTTC,CASSLEGVEQFF
TRBJ2-6,NA,NA,TRBV9,TGTGCCAGCAGCGTCAGGACTTCTGGGGCCAACGTCCTGACTTTC,CASSVRTSGANVLTF
TRBJ1-1,NA,TRBD1,TRBV3-1,TGTGCCAGCAGCCTAGCGGGACAGGGGTCCCAAAGTGAAGCTTTCTTT,CASSLAGQGSQSEAFF
TRBJ2-3,few,NA,TRBV5-1,TGCGCCAGCAGCTTGGGCTGGGTTATAGGCACAGATACGCAGTATTTT,CASSLGWVIGTDTQYF
TRBJ2-7,few,NA,TRBV7-2,TGTGCCAGCAGCTTAGCGGTTGCCGGCGAGCAGTACTTC,CASSLAVAGEQYF
TRBJ1-2,NA,NA,TRBV18,TGTGCCAGCTCACCACCGTCGGGGGTCCGTGACTATGGCTACACCTTC,CASSPPSGVRDYGYTF
TRBJ1-5,NA,TRBD1,TRBV2,TGTGCCAGCAGGGGGACAGCCGGTCGCAATCAGCCCCAGCATTTT,CASRGTAGRNQPQHF
TRBJ2-1,few,NA,TRBV6-2/TRBV6-3,TGTGCCAGCAGCACCCTTGGGGCCACCCACCAGTTCTTC,CASSTLGATHQFF
TRBJ1-2,few,NA,TRBV28,TGTGCCAGCAGTTTAAACTCACTCAGGGTGCTCTATGGCTACACCTTC,CASSLNSLRVLYGYTF
TRBJ1-4,NA,NA,TRBV6-6,TGTGCCAGCAGTTACTCCGGCGATCGAGGAAAACTGTTTTTT,CASSYSGDRGKLFF
TRBJ2-1,many,TRBD1,TRBV10-1,TGCGCCAGCAGGGGACAGGGTGACCATGAGCAGTTCTTC,CASRGQGDHEQFF
TRBJ2-5,NA,NA,TRBV4-2,TGTGCCAGCAGCCAAGATCGGACAGTACAAGAGACCCAGTACTTC,CASSQDRTVQETQYF
TRBJ2-6,NA,NA,TRBV5-1,TGCGCCAGCAGCTTGGGGGAAAACTCTGGGGCCAACGTCCTGACTTTC,CASSLGENSGANVLTF
TRBJ2-1,NA,NA,TRBV20-1,TGCAGTGCTAGACCCTCCTACAATGAGCAGTTCTTC,CSARPSYNEQFF
TRBJ2-1,NA,NA,TRBV20-1,TGCAGCGCTGGGACCGGGACCCAGCAGTTCTTC,CSAGTGTQQFF
TRBJ2-5,many,TRBD1,TRBV12-3/TRBV12-4,TGTGCCAGCAGTAGAGAGACAGGGTTGGAGACCCAGTACTTC,CASSRETGLETQYF
TRBJ2-2,NA,NA,TRBV7-2,TGTGCCAGCAGCTGGGGGTGGGGCGGGGAGCTGTTTTTT,CASSWGWGGELFF
TRBJ2-5,NA,TRBD1,TRBV4-3,TGCGCCAGCAGCTTAGACAGGGGGCCGTCAGAGACCCAGTACTTC,CASSLDRGPSETQYF
TRBJ2-7,NA,NA,TRBV12-3/TRBV12-4,TGTGCCAGCAGTGTCCGAGAGGTAGGGAACCCATCCTACGAGCAGTACTTC,CASSVREVGNPSYEQYF
TRBJ2-2,NA,TRBD1,TRBV5-1,TGCGCCAGCAGCACCGGGACAGGGGTAGGCACCGGGGAGCTGTTTTTT,CASSTGTGVGTGELFF
TRBJ2-3,few,TRBD2,TRBV6-4,TGTGCCAGCAGTGAAGGGCGGCGGGGGGTCACAGATACGCAGTATTTT,CASSEGRRGVTDTQYF
TRBJ1-2,NA,NA,TRBV4-1,TGCGCCAGCAGCCAAGGTCTGGGCAGGGCCCTTAACTATGGCTACACCTTC,CASSQGLGRALNYGYTF
TRBJ2-2,few,NA,TRBV9,TGTGCCAGCAGCCCTAGTGCCACAGGGCCGACGGGCACCGGGGAGCTGTTTTTT,CASSPSATGPTGTGELFF
TRBJ2-7,NA,NA,TRBV27,TGTGCCAGCAGTTTATCCACATCCTACGAGCAGTACTTC,CASSLSTSYEQYF
TRBJ2-3,few,NA,TRBV11-3,TGTGCCAGCAGCTTCCAGGGGCCCACAGATACGCAGTATTTT,CASSFQGPTDTQYF
TRBJ1-5,few,NA,TRBV12-3/TRBV12-4,TGTGCCAGCAGCGCCGGGGCAGGGGCCGATCAGCCCCAGCATTTT,CASSAGAGADQPQHF
TRBJ2-1,few,NA,TRBV6-1,TGTGCCAGCAGTGCGAGGAATGAGCAGTTCTTC,CASSARNEQFF
TRBJ2-2,few,NA,TRBV12-3/TRBV12-4,TGTGCCAGCGGTTTTGGGACCTCGACCGGGGAGCTGTTTTTT,CASGFGTSTGELFF
TRBJ2-6,NA,NA,TRBV10-3,TGTGCCTCGACTGCGGACAGCTCTGGGGCCAACGTCCTGACTTTC,CASTADSSGANVLTF
TRBJ2-3,many,NA,TRBV4-3,TGCGCCAGCGGGGTAGACCTGGATTCGATTGATACGCAGTATTTT,CASGVDLDSIDTQYF
TRBJ2-4,NA,NA,TRBV5-5,TGTGCCAGCAGCTTGGGGACCCCCTACAACATTCAGTACTTC,CASSLGTPYNIQYF
TRBJ1-5,NA,NA,TRBV7-9,TGTGCCAGCAGCGCCTCTGCGGGACTGGACAATCAGCCCCAGCATTTT,CASSASAGLDNQPQHF
TRBJ1-1,few,NA,TRBV20-1,TGCAGTGCCGCAACCTCAGGGTTGAACACTGAAGCTTTCTTT,CSAATSGLNTEAFF
TRBJ2-7,few,NA,TRBV6-2/TRBV6-3,TGTGCCAGCAGTTACAGGTCCGAGCAGTACTTC,CASSYRSEQYF
TRBJ2-1,few,TRBD2,TRBV4-3,TGCGCCAGCAGCCAAGGGTCCGGCGGGGGCAATGAGCAGTTCTTC,CASSQGSGGGNEQFF
TRBJ2-6,many,TRBD1,TRBV6-1,TGTGCCAGCAGTGTTGGTTGGGACAGGAGCTCTGGGGCCAACGTCCTGACTTTC,CASSVGWDRSSGANVLTF
TRBJ1-1,few,TRBD1,TRBV29-1,TGCAGCGTTGAACACAGGGGATTGAACACTGAAGCTTTCTTT,CSVEHRGLNTEAFF
TRBJ2-5,few,NA,TRBV24-1,TGTGCCACCAGTGATTTTGGAGAGACCCAGTACTTC,CATSDFGETQYF
TRBJ2-7,few,TRBD2,TRBV4-2,TGTGCCAGCAGCCAAGGCGAGCGGGGGGGCCCCTACGAGCAGTACTTC,CASSQGERGGPYEQYF
TRBJ1-5,NA,NA,TRBV11-2,TGTGCCAGCAGCGAAGGCAGGGGACGTAGCAATCAGCCCCAGCATTTT,CASSEGRGRSNQPQHF
TRBJ2-7,NA,NA,TRBV7-9,TGTGCCAGCAGCTTAGAAACCAACGAGCAGTACTTC,CASSLETNEQYF
TRBJ1-2,few,NA,TRBV9,TGTGCCAGCAGTCCGCTTTCGGCGGACAGCTATGGCTACACCTTC,CASSPLSADSYGYTF